This T cell receptor beta chain was obtained from a study of CD8+ T cells in alopecia areata. The wider study: The protocol delivered tofacitinib for 6 to 18 months, then withdrew it for 6 months. Severity scores in treated patients reflected the percentage of scalp affected.

Points from the study as a whole: Many expanded lesional clones persisted in scalp and blood during tofacitinib treatment.

This clone was recorded a few times. Its antigen is undetermined. Other nucleotide sequences in the sample specify the same CDR3. As for treatment: oral pan-JAK inhibitor, 5-10 mg twice daily. Researchers gathered lesional scalp punch biopsies and peripheral blood from patients with alopecia areata. The CDR3 has 13 amino acids. The V and J ends lost 0 bases and 4 bases respectively, with 4 bases between them. Germline V gives CDR1 LNHNV, CDR2 YYDKDF (reference sequence). Sequencing used cDNA as its template, made by extracting RNA and reverse transcribing it. Produced via immunoSEQ multiplex PCR; TCRdb's table is partial and in-frame only. The sample carries approximately 300,000 clones, 58% recorded once.

This specimen consisted of CD4+ T cells sorted from blood, obtained at week 24, from a patient treated with tofacitinib. The chain carries TRBV15 and TRBJ1-3; D not resolved. The sequence came from a human donor with alopecia areata. The CDR3 loop reads CATSRDSGNTIYF. The DNA for the CDR3 is TGTGCCACCAGCAGAGATTCCGGAAACACCATATATTTT.